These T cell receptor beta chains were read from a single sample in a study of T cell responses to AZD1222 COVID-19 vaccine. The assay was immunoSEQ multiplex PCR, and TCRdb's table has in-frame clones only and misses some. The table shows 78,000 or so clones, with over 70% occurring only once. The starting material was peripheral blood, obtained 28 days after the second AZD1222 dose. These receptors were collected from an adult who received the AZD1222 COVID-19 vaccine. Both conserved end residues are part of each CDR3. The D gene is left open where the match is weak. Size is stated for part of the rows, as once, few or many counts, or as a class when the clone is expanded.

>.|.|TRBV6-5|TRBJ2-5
TGTGCCAGCAGGGACTACCCCCAAGAGACCCAGTACTTC
CASRDYPQETQYF
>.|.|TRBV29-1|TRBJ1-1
TGCAGCGTACGAGATGCGGGGAGGAACACTGAAGCTTTCTTT
CSVRDAGRNTEAFF
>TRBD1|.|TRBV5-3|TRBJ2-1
TGTGCCAGAAGCTTGAAACAGGGGGCCTACAATGAGCAGTTCTTC
CARSLKQGAYNEQFF
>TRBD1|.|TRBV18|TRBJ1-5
TGTGCCAGCTCAACTACTATGGGACAGATAAGTCAGCCCCAGCATTTT
CASSTTMGQISQPQHF
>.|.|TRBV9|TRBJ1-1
TGTGCCAGCAGCGTAGGTGGAGGAGCCTCCGGTGAAGCTTTCTTT
CASSVGGGASGEAFF
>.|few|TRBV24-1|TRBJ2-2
TGTGCCACCGAGCCCCCGAACACCGGGGAGCTGTTTTTT
CATEPPNTGELFF
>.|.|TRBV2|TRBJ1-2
TGTGCCAGCTTTGACCAGGGTCCTGGCTACACCTTC
CASFDQGPGYTF
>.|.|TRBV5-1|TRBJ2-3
TGCGCCAGCAGCCTGGAGGAATACACAGATACGCAGTATTTT
CASSLEEYTDTQYF
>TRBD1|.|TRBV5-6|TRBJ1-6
TGTGCCAGCAGCGTGGAGGGACAGAATTCACCCCTCCACTTT
CASSVEGQNSPLHF
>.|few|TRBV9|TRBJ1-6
TGTGCCAGCAGCGTAGCAGGCAGGGAGGATAATTCACCCCTCCACTTT
CASSVAGREDNSPLHF
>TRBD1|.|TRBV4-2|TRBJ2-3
TGTGCCAGCAGCCAAGATAGGGGGACAGAAAGACCAGATACGCAGTATTTT
CASSQDRGTERPDTQYF
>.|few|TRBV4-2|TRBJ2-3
TGTGCCAGCAGCCAATTGACCGACAGACCGATATTCACAGATACGCAGTATTTT
CASSQLTDRPIFTDTQYF
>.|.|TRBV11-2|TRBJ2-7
TGTGCCAGCAGCTTTGGTTTTCGAGCCTACGAGCAGTACTTC
CASSFGFRAYEQYF
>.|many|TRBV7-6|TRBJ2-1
TGTGCCAGCAGCCCCTCCCGGGGACCTACAGGGGAGCAGTTCTTC
CASSPSRGPTGEQFF
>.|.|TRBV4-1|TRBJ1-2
TGCGCCAGCAGCCAAGATGGCAGGGCTTTCTATGGCTACACCTTC
CASSQDGRAFYGYTF
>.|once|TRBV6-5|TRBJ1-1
TGTGCCAGCAGCCCCGGGAGGGAGACTGAAGCTTTCTTT
CASSPGRETEAFF
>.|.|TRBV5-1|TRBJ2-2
TGCGCCAGCAGCTTGGTTGGCGGTAACACCGGGGAGCTGTTTTTT
CASSLVGGNTGELFF
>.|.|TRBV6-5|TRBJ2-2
TGTGCCAGCAGTTACGGGGTCTCGTTGAACACCGGGGAGCTGTTTTTT
CASSYGVSLNTGELFF
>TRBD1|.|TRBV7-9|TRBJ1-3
TGTGCCAGCAGCCCCCGACAGGGCCTAGCTGGAAACACCATATATTTT
CASSPRQGLAGNTIYF
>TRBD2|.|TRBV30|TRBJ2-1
TGTGCCTGGAGAGGGGACTACAACTACAACAATGAGCAGTTCTTC
CAWRGDYNYNNEQFF
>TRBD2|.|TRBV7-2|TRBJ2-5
TGTGCCAGCAGCCCGGGGGGTTGGGAGACCCAGTACTTC
CASSPGGWETQYF
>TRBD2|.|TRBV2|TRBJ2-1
TGTGCCAGCAGCAGGGGACTAGCCGAGAATGAGCAGTTCTTC
CASSRGLAENEQFF
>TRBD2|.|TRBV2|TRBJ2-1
TGTGCCAGCAGTCAGACTAGCGAGAGCTCCTACAATGAGCAGTTCTTC
CASSQTSESSYNEQFF
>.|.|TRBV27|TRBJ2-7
TGTGCCAGCAGTTCCGGGACCTACGAGCAGTACTTC
CASSSGTYEQYF
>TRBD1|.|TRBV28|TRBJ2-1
TGTGCCAGCCTCCACGGGACAGGAAATAATGAGCAGTTCTTC
CASLHGTGNNEQFF
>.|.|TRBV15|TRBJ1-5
TGTGCCACCAGCGCAAACAATGGGGGGGGCACTCAGCCCCAGCATTTT
CATSANNGGGTQPQHF
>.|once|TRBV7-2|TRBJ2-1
TGTGCCAGCAGATCGAACCGGGACTTACCCAATGAGCAGTTCTTC
CASRSNRDLPNEQFF
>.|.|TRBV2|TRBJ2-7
TGTGCCAGCAGTGAACAGCAGTACGAGCAGTACTTC
CASSEQQYEQYF
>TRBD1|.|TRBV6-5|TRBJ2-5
TGTGCCAGCAGTACAGGGGCAGAAGAGACCCAGTACTTC
CASSTGAEETQYF
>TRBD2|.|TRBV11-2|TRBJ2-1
TGTGCCAGCAGCTTACTTCTAGCGGGAGCTTTAAGTGAGCAGTTCTTC
CASSLLLAGALSEQFF
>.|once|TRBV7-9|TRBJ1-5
TGTGCCAGCAGCCGAACAGGGATCGGCCAGCCCCAGCATTTT
CASSRTGIGQPQHF